These 2 T cell receptor beta chains came from one sample sequenced in a study of blood T cell dynamics during melanoma immunotherapy. Clones were sequenced by immunoSEQ multiplex PCR, and TCRdb holds only the in-frame ones, with some missing. The repertoire consists of 10,000 to 12,000 clones, with 84% occurring once and the leading ten covering more than 15%. Time point meaning: week 3, after first cycle of checkpoint inhibitor. The sample consisted of blood, taken from a patient treated with checkpoint blockade. The receptors stem from a human donor with melanoma.

The J gene is TRBJ2-1, the V gene TRBV9; 10 bases are a match to TRBD2. Germline V CDR1 and CDR2: SGDLS, YYNGEE. CDR3 size: 19 residues. Trimming at V came to 0 bases and at J to 0 bases, leaving 9 bases not matched to a gene. CDR3 amino acids: CASSVVSGGALSSYNEQFF. The CDR3 DNA follows: TGTGCCAGCAGCGTAGTAAGCGGGGGGGCTCTGAGCTCCTACAATGAGCAGTTCTTC.

CDR3 amino acids: CASSWQGAAQETQYF. As DNA, the CDR3 is TGTGCCAGCAGTTGGCAGGGGGCGGCCCAAGAGACCCAGTACTTC. The chain couples TRBV11-2 to TRBJ2-5, with 8 bases aligning to TRBD1. Trimming took 6 bases from V and 1 from J; bases not matched to a gene: 7. Germline-derived CDR1 and CDR2 are SGHAT and FQNNGV. The CDR3 is 15 residues long.